One sample yielded the 7 T cell receptor beta chains listed below, sequenced in a study of T-cell reconstitution after alpha-beta-depleted transplantation in children. TCRbeta library construction was performed incorporating unique molecular identifiers. One entry per CDR3 protein, called by TCRdb with MiXCR from the PCR reads. The repertoire includes approximately 800,000 distinct CDR3 sequences, about 15% of them detected once, and approximately 5% sits in the top ten. The source was PBMCs, mostly from graft donor cells, collected 360 days after TCRalphabeta/CD19-depleted stem cell transplant. The receptors stem from a male patient younger than 18 who had a stem cell transplant for acute lymphoblastic leukemia, so the T cells may come from the graft donor.

The CDR3 region has the DNA TGTGCCAGCCAACCTCTATCTTATTTGAACACTGAAGCTTTCTTT. Residues: CASQPLSYLNTEAFF. This chain uses TRBV6-1 with TRBJ1-1; D ambiguous. The CDR3 is made up of 15 amino acids. Germline V gives CDR1 MNHNS, CDR2 SASEGT. Trimming removed 8 bases from V and 0 bases from J, with 16 bases in between.

This clonotype occurred a few times. The CDR3 coding sequence is TGTGCCAGCACTAGCGAAGGGAGAAGGGTGGAGACCCAGTACTTC. Translation: CASTSEGRRVETQYF. The chain recombines TRBV2 with TRBJ2-5; D is possibly TRBD2 (6 bases). The CDR3 length is 15 residues. The V gene lost 7 bases and the J gene lost 5 bases, with 20 bases spanning the gap. The germline V gene encodes CDR1 SNHLY and CDR2 FYNNEI. The full variable domain, its missing parts supplied by reference TRBV2 and TRBJ2-5, is EPEVTQTPSHQVTQMGQEVILRCVPISNHLYFYWYRQILGQKVEFLVSFYNNEISEKSEIFDDQFSVERPDGSNFTLKIRSTKLEDSAMYFCASTSEGRRVETQYFGPGTRLLVL.

This clonotype was observed a handful of times. The J gene is TRBJ2-7, the V gene TRBV27; the D is unclear. V lost 6 bases, J lost 3 bases, and 18 bases lay in between. In germline, CDR1 is MNHEY, CDR2 SMNVEV (reference sequence). This CDR3 is 15 amino acids long. CDR3 in DNA: TGTGCCAGCAGGGAGATCCCAGCTCCCCACTACGAGCAGTACTTC. Residues: CASREIPAPHYEQYF.

J is TRBJ2-5 and V is TRBV7-9; D may be TRBD1 or TRBD2 (5 bases each). Trimming stripped 4 bases from V and 5 bases from J, with 17 bases between. CDR3 size: 15 residues. CDR1 is SEHNR, CDR2 FQNEAQ, per germline (reference sequence). This chain's CDR3 is CASSSVPSEGETQYF. CDR3 in DNA: TGTGCCAGCAGCTCCGTTCCCTCAGAGGGGGAGACCCAGTACTTC.

The sample holds a few counts of this clonotype. J is TRBJ1-1 and V is TRBV5-1; TRBD1 matches at 7 bases. CDR3 length: 15 residues. Trimming cost V 4 bases and J 4 bases; bases outside gene matches: 10. Germline V gene data show CDR1 as SGHRS and CDR2 as YFSETQ. The CDR3 spells CASSHGQAIGTEAFF. As DNA, the CDR3 is TGCGCCAGCAGCCACGGACAGGCAATAGGCACTGAAGCTTTCTTT.

The table lists this clonotype with many counts. The chain is built from TRBV27 and TRBJ1-1, with unresolved D. The CDR3 extends over 14 amino acids. Per germline, CDR1 MNHEY and CDR2 SMNVEV (reference sequence). The V and J ends lost 5 bases and 0 bases respectively, with 10 bases between them. Here the CDR3 reads CASSDFAVNTEAFF. In DNA, the CDR3 is TGTGCCAGCAGTGACTTCGCCGTGAACACTGAAGCTTTCTTT.

V is TRBV5-1 and J is TRBJ2-5, with D hard to call. From germline, CDR1 is SGHRS and CDR2 YFSETQ. The CDR3 covers 14 residues. The ends were cut back, 5 bases at V and 1 base at J, with 12 bases in the middle. CDR3 sequence reads: CASRGWVSQETQYF. The CDR3 DNA reads as TGCGCCAGCAGAGGGTGGGTTTCCCAAGAGACCCAGTACTTC.